This T cell receptor (beta chain) emerged from a study of metastatic and nonmetastatic thyroid tumors. Study details: Thyroid patients, malignant and benign, had repertoires compared across blood and tumor or nodule tissue. Study-level results: Reportedly, malignant thyroid tumors had significantly higher TCR beta diversity than benign nodules, in blood and tumor.

The CDR3 is made up of 14 amino acids. V was shortened by 3 bases and J by 0 bases, with 9 bases between the two germline ends. Germline CDR1 DFQATT, CDR2 SNEGSKA (reference sequence). This clone was counted at least ten times. Its antigen is unknown. In the original analysis: A distant-metastasis classifier for papillary thyroid cancer was built using CDR3 differences across clinicopathological groups. Via MiXCR, TCRdb re-called the PCR reads. The V and J calls follow TCRdb's processing rather than the paper's. The sample holds over 30,000 clones, about 15% seen once. No treatment had been given to any patient before thyroid surgery.

The receptor comes from a male donor with papillary thyroid cancer or a benign thyroid nodule (not recorded which). Some clones in this sample may be carry-over from other donors' samples. Input material: blood. This chain connects TRBV20-1 to TRBJ2-1, with D tentatively TRBD2 (6 bases). The CDR3 DNA reads TGCAGTGCTAGTGCTAGCGACTCCTACAATGAGCAGTTCTTC. Its protein is CSASASDSYNEQFF.